Below, 26 T cell receptor beta chains from the same sample are listed, as sequenced in a study of spatial heterogeneity in lung cancer. Time point: sample taken at primary tumor resection. From tumor, nontumor lung or frozen PBMC, whole RNA was taken unsorted for sequencing. Using its own MiXCR run on the 5' RACE reads, TCRdb lists one record per CDR3 protein. The sample has around 2,200 distinct CDR3 sequences, approximately 12% seen once; the top ten hold roughly a quarter. The specimen was normal lung tissue next to the tumor, collected at surgery. The source is a male donor with early-stage non-small cell lung cancer.

Concerning this clonotype itself: The library was prepared for alpha chains; this beta chain is a stray read, so its frequency means little. The chain carries TRBV18 and TRBJ1-2; 8 nucleotides agree with TRBD1. CDR3 length: 13 residues. Germline CDR1 is KGHSH and CDR2 is LQKENI. V trimming: 6 bases; J trimming: 3 bases; junction bases outside the gene matches: 3. The CDR3 DNA follows: TGTGCCAGCTCCCAGGACAGGGACTATGGCTACACCTTC. It specifies CASSQDRDYGYTF.

This clonotype was found many times. With the library built for alpha chains, this beta chain is off target and its frequency is not meaningful. This chain joins TRBV7-9 and TRBJ2-3; D perhaps matches TRBD2 (6 bases). This CDR3 spans 14 amino acids. V was cut by 2 bases and J by 4 bases, with 10 bases left in between. Germline CDR1 and CDR2: SEHNR and FQNEAQ (reference sequence). CDR3 residues: CASSLITGADTQYF. The CDR3 region has the DNA TGTGCCAGCAGCTTAATCACGGGAGCAGATACGCAGTATTTT.

Remarks on this clonotype: This beta chain represents an off-target read in a library built for alpha chains; its size is of limited meaning. The chain carries TRBV11-1 and TRBJ2-2, with D unclear. CDR1 is SGHAT, CDR2 FQDESV, per germline (reference sequence). V lost 7 bases, J lost 4 bases, and 13 bases lay in between. This CDR3 is built from 14 residues. For the CDR3, the DNA is TGTGCCAGCACCCTTTCTTTTGGCACCGGGGAGCTGTTTTTT. It yields the protein CASTLSFGTGELFF.

By proportion, this clonotype is medium-sized. This beta chain slipped into a library made for alpha chains as a stray read, so its size is not meaningful. The V gene is TRBV27, the J gene TRBJ2-2, with 9 bases that match TRBD2. The CDR3 runs to 17 residues. The junction had 6 bases not matched to a gene; V was cut back by 0 bases and J by 4 bases. From germline, CDR1 is MNHEY and CDR2 SMNVEV (reference sequence). CDR3 sequence: CASSLSRTSESTGELFF. The DNA of the CDR3 is TGTGCCAGCAGTTTATCTCGGACTAGCGAGAGCACCGGGGAGCTGTTTTTT.

This clonotype was seen ten or more times. The size of this beta chain means little, since it is a stray read in a library made for alpha chains. The CDR3 protein is CASSERSYEQYF. For the CDR3, the DNA is TGTGCCAGCAGTGAACGGTCCTACGAGCAGTACTTC. The V and J genes are TRBV2 and TRBJ2-7; no firm D call. Germline V gene lookup returns CDR1 SNHLY and CDR2 FYNNEI. With 2 bases removed from V and 1 base from J, the gap between germline ends came to 3 bases. CDR3 size: 12 residues.

This clonotype is categorized as medium-sized. This beta chain represents an off-target read in a library built for alpha chains; its size is of limited meaning. This chain links TRBV7-3 with TRBJ2-3; maybe TRBD2 (5 bases). The CDR3 consists of 17 residues. Germline V gene lookup returns CDR1 SGHTA and CDR2 FQGTGA. V lost 2 bases, J lost 1 base, and 16 bases lay in between. The CDR3 loop reads CASSLLGRTRGTDTQYF. CDR3 DNA: TGTGCCAGCAGCTTACTAGGGAGAACCCGGGGCACAGATACGCAGTATTTT.

Sample share makes this clonotype medium-sized. This beta chain is a stray sequence in a library constructed for alpha chains; its clone size is not meaningful. This rearrangement joins TRBV7-2 to TRBJ2-7; TRBD2 matches 11 bases. The length of the CDR3 is 14 residues. V lost 5 bases and J lost 3; bases outside the gene matches: 3. Germline V gene data show CDR1 as SGHTA and CDR2 as FQGNSA. CDR3 DNA sequence: TGTGCCAGCAGCCCTAGCGGGAGGATCTACGAGCAGTACTTC. Its translation: CASSPSGRIYEQYF.

By sample share, this clonotype is medium-sized. For a library built for alpha chains, this beta chain is a stray read; little rests on its size. The rearrangement uses TRBV12-3 or TRBV12-4 and TRBJ1-3; 8 positions agree with TRBD1. CDR3 size: 14 residues. The J segment lost 3 bases and the V segment lost 6 bases, leaving 4 bases of the junction unmatched. CDR3: CASSPTGVGNTIYF. The CDR3 nucleotides read TGTGCCAGCAGCCCGACAGGGGTTGGAAACACCATATATTTT.

By frequency in the sample, this clonotype is medium-sized. This beta chain came through as a stray read in a library set up for alpha chains, and its size says little. CDR3 sequence: CASSQAGTSYEQYF. CDR3 DNA: TGTGCCAGCAGCCAGGCCGGGACCTCTTACGAGCAGTACTTC. The chain is built from TRBV3-1 and TRBJ2-7; D may correspond to TRBD1 or TRBD2 (5 bases each). Trimming pared 3 bases from V and 4 bases from J, leaving 13 bases between. Germline CDR1 LGHDT, CDR2 YNNKEL (reference sequence). The CDR3 runs to 14 residues.

This clonotype was observed many times. This beta chain slipped into a library made for alpha chains as a stray read, so its size is not meaningful. The genes are TRBV28 and TRBJ1-5, with a weak D call TRBD1 (5 bases). Trimming removed 8 bases at V and 4 bases at J, with 12 bases between. Germline CDR1 MDHEN, CDR2 SYDVKM. The CDR3 contains 13 residues. CDR3 nucleotide sequence: TGTGCCAGCGGCGGGGGATCGAATCAGCCCCAGCATTTT. Its protein product is CASGGGSNQPQHF.

This clonotype has more than one count but fewer than ten. A library made for alpha chains picked up this beta chain off target, so its size means little. The rearrangement joins TRBV12-3 or TRBV12-4 to TRBJ2-5; D uncertain. Trimming left V 4 bases short and J 5 bases short, with 11 bases between. CDR3 length: 13 amino acids. CDR3 sequence (DNA): TGTGCCAGCAGTTCCTACGGCGAGGAGACCCAGTACTTC. Encoded protein: CASSSYGEETQYF.

As concerns this clonotype: As an off-target read in a library built for alpha chains, this beta chain has a frequency of little significance. This chain connects TRBV28 to TRBJ2-2, with D perhaps TRBD1 (5 bases). The CDR3 spans 14 residues. V lost 6 bases to trimming and J lost 1 base, with 9 bases between them. CDR1 and CDR2 from the germline V gene are MDHEN and SYDVKM. For the CDR3, the DNA is TGTGCCAGCAGAACCGGACAGAACACCGGGGAGCTGTTTTTT. It specifies CASRTGQNTGELFF.

In its sample, this clonotype ranks as medium-sized. This beta chain is a stray sequence in a library constructed for alpha chains; its clone size is not meaningful. J is TRBJ2-4 and V is TRBV5-6; D gene uncertain. The CDR3 has 14 amino acids. V dropped 1 base and J dropped 3 bases, with 8 bases sitting between them. Looked up from germline, CDR1 is SGHDT and CDR2 is YYEEEE. The CDR3 here is CASSLSAGKNIQYF. The CDR3 DNA is TGTGCCAGCAGCTTGTCTGCAGGCAAAAACATTCAGTACTTC.

This clonotype rates as hyperexpanded. For a library built for alpha chains, this beta chain is a stray read; little rests on its size. This chain links TRBV6-2 or TRBV6-3 with TRBJ2-1; 7 bases align to TRBD2. The CDR3 extends over 18 amino acids. After removal of 5 bases from V and 0 bases from J, the junction contained 13 bases not matched to a gene. From germline, CDR1 is MNHEY and CDR2 SVGEGT. The CDR3 sequence: CASSTPSLTSTSYNEQFF. Written as DNA, the CDR3 is TGTGCCAGCAGTACCCCTTCACTGACTAGCACCTCCTACAATGAGCAGTTCTTC.

This clonotype was picked up one time. Found in a library prepared for alpha chains, this beta chain is an off-target read, and its abundance has little meaning. The rearrangement uses TRBV20-1 and TRBJ2-1; 9 bases are a match to TRBD2. Germline assignment: CDR1 DFQATT and CDR2 SNEGSKA (reference sequence). The length of the CDR3 is 14 residues. Germline trimming cut 3 bases from V and 9 bases from J; bases unmatched to any gene: 9. This CDR3 is CSASRSSGKPEQFF. The CDR3 region has the DNA TGCAGTGCTAGCCGGTCTAGCGGGAAACCTGAGCAGTTCTTC.

Within the sample, this clonotype is medium-sized. Since the library was made to target alpha chains, this beta chain is a stray read and its abundance is not meaningful. As DNA, the CDR3 is TGCAGTGCTAGAAAGACAGGGATCAGCTATGGCTACACCTTC. Translating it yields CSARKTGISYGYTF. The chain is built from TRBV20-1 and TRBJ1-2; 7 bases fit TRBD1. V lost 2 bases to trimming and J lost 4 bases; unmatched junction nucleotides: 7. Germline CDR1 reads DFQATT; CDR2 reads SNEGSKA (reference sequence). The CDR3 totals 14 residues.

By share, this clonotype counts as medium-sized (0.01 to 0.1%). Found in a library prepared for alpha chains, this beta chain is an off-target read, and its abundance has little meaning. The CDR3 nucleotides read TGTGCCAGCAGTTTTCCCACTAGCGGGGTTGTATCCGAGCAGTACTTC. Encoded protein: CASSFPTSGVVSEQYF. The chain combines TRBV28 with TRBJ2-7, with 10 bases aligning to TRBD2. The V gene's germline CDR1 is MDHEN and CDR2 SYDVKM. J was trimmed by 6 bases and V by 3 bases; bases with no gene match: 11. CDR3 length: 16 residues. Supplemented by reference TRBV28 and TRBJ2-7, the full variable domain reads DVKVTQSSRYLVKRTGEKVFLECVQDMDHENMFWYRQDPGLGLRLIYFSYDVKMKEKGDIPEGYSVSREKKERFSLILESASTNQTSMYLCASSFPTSGVVSEQYFGPGTRLTVT.

This clonotype appeared many times. As an off-target read in a library built for alpha chains, this beta chain has a frequency of little significance. V is TRBV7-9 and J is TRBJ2-6, with 10 bases matching TRBD1. The CDR3 spans 16 residues. V lost 5 bases to trimming and J lost 2 bases; unmatched junction nucleotides: 3. The V gene's germline CDR1 is SEHNR and CDR2 FQNEAQ (reference sequence). The CDR3 spells CASSVGQGAGANVLTF. The CDR3 bases are TGTGCCAGCAGCGTAGGACAGGGGGCTGGGGCCAACGTCCTGACTTTC. Filled out from reference TRBV7-9 and TRBJ2-6, the complete variable domain reads DTGVSQNPRHKITKRGQNVTFRCDPISEHNRLYWYRQTLGQGPEFLTYFQNEAQLEKSRLLSDRFSAERPKGSFSTLEIQRTEQGDSAMYLCASSVGQGAGANVLTFGAGSRLTVL.

Turning to this clonotype: This beta chain turned up in a library designed for alpha chains; as an off-target read, its abundance says little. J is TRBJ2-5 and V is TRBV6-5; TRBD2 aligns across 8 bases. Per the germline V gene, CDR1 is MNHEY and CDR2 is SVGAGI. There are 15 residues in the CDR3. With V trimmed by 0 bases and J by 4 bases, 4 bases remained unmatched. CDR3 protein: CASSYSGTRAETQYF. The CDR3 region has the DNA TGTGCCAGCAGTTACTCCGGGACTAGAGCAGAGACCCAGTACTTC.

By share, this clonotype counts as large. This beta chain slipped into a library made for alpha chains as a stray read, so its size is not meaningful. V usage is TRBV10-2 and J usage is TRBJ2-5, with TRBD1 matching 10 bases. The germline gives CDR1 WSHSY, CDR2 SAAADI. The junction had 7 bases not matched to a gene; V was cut back by 8 bases and J by 4 bases. The CDR3 runs to 14 residues. This CDR3 is CASWGQGTGETQYF. CDR3 bases: TGCGCCAGCTGGGGACAGGGGACGGGAGAGACCCAGTACTTC.

This clonotype showed up many times. As an off-target read in a library built for alpha chains, this beta chain has a frequency of little significance. The J gene is TRBJ1-6, the V gene TRBV28; D unresolved. Germline V gives CDR1 MDHEN, CDR2 SYDVKM. The CDR3 has 12 residues. V lost 1 base, J lost 10 bases, and 5 bases lay in between. CDR3 DNA: TGTGCCAGCAGTTTATTACAGTCACCCCTCCACTTT. Protein: CASSLLQSPLHF.

In its sample, this clonotype is medium-sized. This beta chain turned up in a library designed for alpha chains; as an off-target read, its abundance says little. This chain links TRBV23-1 with TRBJ2-3; 12 bases align to TRBD2. TRBV23-1 belongs to the ORF category, with a function that is uncertain. The CDR3 totals 24 residues. J gave up 4 bases and V 2 bases, and 28 bases lay outside the gene matches. CDR3 in amino acids: CASSQEGAEGGLAGGPSHADTQYF. The CDR3 bases are TGCGCCAGCAGTCAAGAAGGAGCCGAGGGAGGCCTAGCGGGAGGGCCGAGTCACGCAGATACGCAGTATTTT.

Comments on this clonotype: This beta chain was picked up by a library intended for alpha chains and is off target, so its count carries little meaning. This rearrangement joins TRBV11-2 to TRBJ2-2; no clear D gene. Germline-derived CDR1 and CDR2 are SGHAT and FQNNGV. This CDR3 has 13 residues. Trimming removed 2 bases from V and 4 bases from J, with 5 bases in between. CDR3 DNA sequence: TGTGCCAGCAGCTTATACCTCACCGGGGAGCTGTTTTTT. This translates into CASSLYLTGELFF. The variable domain in full, completed from reference TRBV11-2 and TRBJ2-2, reads EAGVAQSPRYKIIEKRQSVAFWCNPISGHATLYWYQQILGQGPKLLIQFQNNGVVDDSQLPKDRFSAERLKGVDSTLKIQPAKLEDSAVYLCASSLYLTGELFFGEGSRLTVL.

By proportion, this clonotype is medium-sized (0.01 to 0.1%). A much larger clone lies one base from this, so it may be a read error. A library made for alpha chains picked up this beta chain off target, so its size means little. V is TRBV2 and J is TRBJ2-3; 7 bases match TRBD1. From germline, CDR1 is SNHLY and CDR2 FYNNEI. The CDR3 spans 16 residues. The junction had 9 bases not matched to a gene; V was cut back by 6 bases and J by 0 bases. The CDR3: CASRADRAASTDTQYF. For the CDR3, the DNA is TGTGCCAGCAGAGCTGACAGGGCCGCAAGCACAGATACGCAGTATTTT.

This clonotype is judged large. In a library made to pick up alpha chains, this beta chain is a stray read with a size that means little. V usage is TRBV3-1 and J usage is TRBJ2-6, with D unclear. The germline CDR1 and CDR2 sequences are LGHDT and YNNKEL (reference sequence). The V end was cut by 0 bases, the J end by 2 bases, with 5 bases between. The CDR3 is 15 residues long. CDR3 coding DNA: TGTGCCAGCAGCCAAGAGTGGGCTGGGGCCAACGTCCTGACTTTC. Translation gives CASSQEWAGANVLTF.

This clonotype ranks as medium-sized. This beta chain lies outside the target of a library built for alpha chains; its clone size means little. This rearrangement joins TRBV20-1 to TRBJ2-5; D is undetermined. Between the trimmed V and J ends, which lost 2 bases and 5 bases, there was a span of 12 bases. Germline loops: CDR1 DFQATT, CDR2 SNEGSKA (reference sequence). The CDR3 is made up of 13 amino acids. In nucleotides, the CDR3 is TGCAGTGCTAGACTGGGCTCAACGGAGACCCAGTACTTC. Residues: CSARLGSTETQYF.